This entry is about one TCR beta chain. Two negative PCRs, clearance, or symptom resolution characterized the recovered Cohort 3 donors. The CDR3 length is 16 residues. CDR1 and CDR2 (germline): SNHLY, FYNNEI. V gave up 3 bases and J gave up 3 bases; unmatched junction bases: 8. The sample originates from a study of blood T cell repertoires in COVID-19. About the study: Both acute and convalescent COVID-19 samples were obtained from the United States, Italy and Spain. Nucleic acid was either cDNA or gDNA, and it came from T cells, B-cell-depleted T cells, or PBMCs.

Authors' processing steps: Scientists estimated how many nucleated cells there were by amplifying reference gene primers. Clones were sequenced by immunoSEQ multiplex PCR, and TCRdb holds only the in-frame ones, with some missing. Clonal size and the V and J genes are those of that table, whereas D and trimming came from the DNA. The sample consists of around 310,000 clones, roughly 89% of them appearing once. The sequenced sample was PBMCs or T cells enriched from blood (not recorded which). This clonotype was sampled from a woman in her 30s who had recovered from COVID-19. The V call is TRBV2, the J call TRBJ2-3, with 8 bases that match TRBD1. The CDR3 here is CASSDAQGAVTDTQYF. DNA of the CDR3: TGTGCCAGCAGTGATGCGCAGGGGGCGGTTACAGATACGCAGTATTTT.